This T cell receptor beta chain is from a study of T cell repertoires in cytomegalovirus infection (dated by TCRdb to the late 2010s). Background on the whole study: Donor HLA type was relevant to the analysis, as public TCR beta signatures indicated carriage of CMV infection together with the matching HLA type.

V has 6 bases trimmed and J has 7 bases trimmed; junction bases matching no gene number 9. Including cysteine and phenylalanine, the CDR3 has 14 amino acids. Left in the record is the CDR3 DNA by itself, 42 bases read in frame from the first base. The germline V gene (reference sequence) specifies MNHEY as CDR1 and SMNVEV as CDR2. Overall results and qualifications from the work: The ex vivo response was dominated by HLA-C-restricted CMV-specific TCR beta clonotypes, and the single most frequent clonotype in two of eight donors was supplied by these HLA-C-restricted clonotypes. In both this cohort and an independent cohort of some 370 donors, the cumulative frequency of public TCR beta family members distinguished carriers of CMV infection plus the relevant HLA type.

Sequenced on an Illumina HiSeq 1500. The public reads were reanalyzed by TCRdb: fastp trimming at Q25, MiXCR alignment, in-frame beta chains only. Every CDR3 protein is listed once, alongside the most common genes and DNA of its rows. Recorded for this sample are about 360,000 distinct CDR3 sequences; 15% to 20% of them occurred a single time. Roughly 8.7% of the sample lies in the top ten. As for this clonotype: Its specific antigen is unknown. Per-base qualities were not stored, and no clone one base away is much larger.

Sequencing input: PBMCs. The rearrangement joined TRBV27 to TRBJ2-1; TRBD2 matches 7 bases in the middle. This TCR was sampled from a human donor in good health (CMV status not recorded). Some clones in this sample may be carry-over from other donors' samples. The CDR3 region reads CASSLRREGNEQFF. The nucleotide sequence reads as follows: TGTGCCAGCAGCCTTCGGAGGGAGGGGAATGAGCAGTTCTTC.